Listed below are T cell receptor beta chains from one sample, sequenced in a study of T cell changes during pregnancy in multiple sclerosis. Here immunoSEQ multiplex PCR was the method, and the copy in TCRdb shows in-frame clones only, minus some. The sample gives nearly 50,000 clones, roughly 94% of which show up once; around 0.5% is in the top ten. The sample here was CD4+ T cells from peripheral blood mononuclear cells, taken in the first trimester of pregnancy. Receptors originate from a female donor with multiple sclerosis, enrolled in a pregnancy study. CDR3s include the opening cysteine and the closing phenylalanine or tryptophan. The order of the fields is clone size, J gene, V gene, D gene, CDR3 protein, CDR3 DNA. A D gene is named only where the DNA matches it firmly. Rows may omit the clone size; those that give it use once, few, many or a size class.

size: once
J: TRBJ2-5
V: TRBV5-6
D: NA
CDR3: CASSFDPIRRDIQETQYF
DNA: TGTGCCAGCAGCTTCGACCCAATTAGACGGGACATACAAGAGACCCAGTACTTC

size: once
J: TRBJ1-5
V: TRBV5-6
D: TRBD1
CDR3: CASSFMDRAGQPQHF
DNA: TGTGCCAGCAGCTTCATGGACAGGGCGGGTCAGCCCCAGCATTTT

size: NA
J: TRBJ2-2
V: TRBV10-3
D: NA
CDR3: CALGWNTGELFF
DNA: TGTGCCCTCGGGTGGAACACCGGGGAGCTGTTTTTT

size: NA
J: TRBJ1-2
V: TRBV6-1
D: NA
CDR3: CASSERGHGANGYTF
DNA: TGTGCCAGCAGTGAGAGGGGACACGGGGCGAACGGCTACACCTTC

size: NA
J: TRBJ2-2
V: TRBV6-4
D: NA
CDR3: CASSLGGNTGELFF
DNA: TGTGCCAGCAGCCTCGGCGGGAACACCGGGGAGCTGTTTTTT

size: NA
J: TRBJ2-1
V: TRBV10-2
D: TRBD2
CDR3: CASGSPLLAGGLNEQFF
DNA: TGCGCCAGCGGCTCACCCTTACTAGCGGGGGGCCTCAATGAGCAGTTCTTC

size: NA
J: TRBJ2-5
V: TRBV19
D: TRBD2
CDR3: CASSVTGTRKETQYF
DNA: TGTGCCAGTAGTGTGACCGGGACTAGGAAAGAGACCCAGTACTTC

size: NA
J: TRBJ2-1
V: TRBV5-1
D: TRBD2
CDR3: CASSLVVAGDNEQFF
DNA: TGCGCCAGCAGCTTGGTAGTGGCGGGGGACAATGAGCAGTTCTTC

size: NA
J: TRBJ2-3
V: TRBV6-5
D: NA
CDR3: CASSYSLPGVTDTQYF
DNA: TGTGCCAGCAGTTACTCATTACCCGGGGTCACAGATACGCAGTATTTT

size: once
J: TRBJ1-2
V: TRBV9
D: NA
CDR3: CASSVARQGGGYTF
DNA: TGTGCCAGCAGCGTAGCTCGGCAGGGTGGTGGCTACACCTTC

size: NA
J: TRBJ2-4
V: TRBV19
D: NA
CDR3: CASHKGAFLAKNIQYF
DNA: TGTGCCAGTCATAAAGGGGCGTTCCTAGCCAAAAACATTCAGTACTTC

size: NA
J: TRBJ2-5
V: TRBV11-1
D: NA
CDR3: CASSEQRLRIETQYF
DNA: TGTGCCAGCAGCGAACAGAGACTACGTATTGAGACCCAGTACTTC

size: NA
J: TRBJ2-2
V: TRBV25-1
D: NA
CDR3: CASSGGDRLLTGELFF
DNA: TGTGCCAGCAGTGGGGGGGACAGACTACTCACCGGGGAGCTGTTTTTT

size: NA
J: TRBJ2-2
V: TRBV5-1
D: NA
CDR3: CASSLVSGDTGELFF
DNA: TGCGCCAGCAGCTTGGTATCGGGGGACACCGGGGAGCTGTTTTTT

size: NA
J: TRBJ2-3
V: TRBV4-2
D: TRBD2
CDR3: CASSQGLAGVTDTQYF
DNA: TGTGCCAGCAGCCAAGGTCTAGCGGGGGTGACAGATACGCAGTATTTT

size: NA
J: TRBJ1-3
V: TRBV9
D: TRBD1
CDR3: CASSVGQTGGHGNTIYF
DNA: TGTGCCAGCAGCGTAGGACAGACAGGGGGCCATGGAAACACCATATATTTT

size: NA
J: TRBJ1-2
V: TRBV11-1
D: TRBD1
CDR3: CASSRNRGPDGYTF
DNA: TGTGCCAGCAGCAGAAACAGGGGTCCGGATGGCTACACCTTC

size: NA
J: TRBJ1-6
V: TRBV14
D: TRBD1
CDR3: CASSPDPTGKSPLHF
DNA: TGTGCCAGCAGCCCCGACCCGACAGGGAAATCACCCCTCCACTTT

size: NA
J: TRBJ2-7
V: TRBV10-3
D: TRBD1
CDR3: CAIRSGTGGYEQYF
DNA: TGTGCCATCAGGTCCGGGACAGGGGGTTACGAGCAGTACTTC

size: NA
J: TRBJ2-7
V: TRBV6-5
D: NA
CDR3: CASSSLFREIPYEQYF
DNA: TGTGCCAGCAGTTCCCTCTTCCGGGAGATTCCCTACGAGCAGTACTTC

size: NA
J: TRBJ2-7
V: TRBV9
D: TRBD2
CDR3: CASSSPSGGFYEQYF
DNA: TGTGCCAGCAGCTCCCCCAGCGGGGGATTCTACGAGCAGTACTTC

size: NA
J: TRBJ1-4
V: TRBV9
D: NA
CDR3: CASSGHLKTNEKLFF
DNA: TGTGCCAGCAGCGGCCATCTAAAAACTAATGAAAAACTGTTTTTT

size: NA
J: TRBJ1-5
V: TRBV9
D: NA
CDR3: CASSVGQGNQPQHF
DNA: TGTGCCAGCAGCGTAGGGCAGGGGAATCAGCCCCAGCATTTT

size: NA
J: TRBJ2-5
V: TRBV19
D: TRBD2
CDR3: CATSGGNQETQYF
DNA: TGTGCCACGTCGGGGGGGAACCAAGAGACCCAGTACTTC

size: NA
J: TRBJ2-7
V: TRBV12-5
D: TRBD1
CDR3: CASGTGQEMRYEQYF
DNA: TGTGCTAGTGGTACGGGACAGGAGATGAGGTACGAGCAGTACTTC

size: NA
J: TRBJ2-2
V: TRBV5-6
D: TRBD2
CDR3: CASTRGVLPGELFF
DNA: TGTGCCAGCACCCGGGGGGTTCTCCCCGGGGAGCTGTTTTTT

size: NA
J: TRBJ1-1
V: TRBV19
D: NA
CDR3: CASREYTEGYSEAFF
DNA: TGTGCCAGTCGGGAGTATACAGAAGGGTATTCTGAAGCTTTCTTT

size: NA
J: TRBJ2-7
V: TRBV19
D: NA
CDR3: CASSYGGEQYF
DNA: TGTGCCAGTAGCTACGGGGGCGAGCAGTACTTC

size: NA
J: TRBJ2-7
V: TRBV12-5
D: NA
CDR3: CASGLAVSYEQYF
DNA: TGTGCTAGTGGTTTGGCAGTTTCCTACGAGCAGTACTTC

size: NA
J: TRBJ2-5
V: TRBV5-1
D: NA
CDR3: CASSFDQETQYF
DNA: TGCGCCAGCAGCTTCGACCAAGAGACCCAGTACTTC

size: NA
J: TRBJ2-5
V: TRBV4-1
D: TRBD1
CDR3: CASSQTGTGQETQYF
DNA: TGCGCCAGCAGCCAGACCGGGACAGGGCAGGAGACCCAGTACTTC

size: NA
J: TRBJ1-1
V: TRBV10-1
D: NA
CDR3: CASTQGRVAEAFF
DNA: TGCGCCAGCACCCAGGGGAGGGTCGCTGAAGCTTTCTTT

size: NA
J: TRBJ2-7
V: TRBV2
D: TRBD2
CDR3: CATQEVAGGWGEQYF
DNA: TGTGCCACCCAAGAAGTAGCGGGGGGCTGGGGCGAGCAGTACTTC

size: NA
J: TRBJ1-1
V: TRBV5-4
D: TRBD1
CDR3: CASSVGQGATGTEAFF
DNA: TGTGCCAGCAGCGTGGGACAGGGGGCCACGGGAACTGAAGCTTTCTTT

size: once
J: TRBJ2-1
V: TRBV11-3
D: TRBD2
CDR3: CASSLSGGYNEQFF
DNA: TGTGCCAGCAGCCTTAGCGGGGGCTACAATGAGCAGTTCTTC

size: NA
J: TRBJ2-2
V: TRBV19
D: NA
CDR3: CASTIGAQIGTGELFF
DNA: TGTGCCAGTACGATAGGGGCTCAGATTGGCACCGGGGAGCTGTTTTTT

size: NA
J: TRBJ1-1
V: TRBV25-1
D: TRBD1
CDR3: CASSKSPGQGQGSAEAFF
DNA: TGTGCCAGCAGCAAGAGCCCGGGACAGGGACAGGGTAGCGCTGAAGCTTTCTTT

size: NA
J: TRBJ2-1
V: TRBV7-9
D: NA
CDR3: CASNKEVYGNNEQFF
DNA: TGTGCCAGCAACAAGGAGGTATACGGTAACAATGAGCAGTTCTTC

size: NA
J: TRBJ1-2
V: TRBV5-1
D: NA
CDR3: CASSEGVFGYGYTF
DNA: TGCGCCAGCTCCGAGGGGGTATTTGGGTATGGCTACACCTTC

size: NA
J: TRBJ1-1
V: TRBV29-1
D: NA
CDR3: CSVEGRMNTEAFF
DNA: TGCAGCGTTGAGGGCAGAATGAACACTGAAGCTTTCTTT

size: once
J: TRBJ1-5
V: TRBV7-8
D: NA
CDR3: CASSPGRRDGNQPQHF
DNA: TGTGCCAGCAGCCCCGGGCGGCGGGATGGCAATCAGCCCCAGCATTTT

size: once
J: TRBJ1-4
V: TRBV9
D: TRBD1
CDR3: CASSVDTGATNEKLFF
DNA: TGTGCCAGCAGCGTAGACACAGGGGCAACTAATGAAAAACTGTTTTTT

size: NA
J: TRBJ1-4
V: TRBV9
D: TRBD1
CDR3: CASETGKEKLFF
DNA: TGTGCCAGCGAGACAGGGAAGGAAAAACTGTTTTTT